Following are 21 T cell receptor beta chains from one sample sequenced in a study of T cell changes during pregnancy in multiple sclerosis. Only in-frame clones appear in the TCRdb table, and some are missing; sequencing was by immunoSEQ multiplex PCR. The table includes tens of thousands of clones, about nine tenths detected once. Source: peripheral blood, taken in the first trimester of pregnancy. The receptors shown here come from a female donor in good health, enrolled as a control in a pregnancy study.

On this clone: This CDR3 is also generated by other DNA sequences in the sample. The CDR3 DNA reads as TGCAGTGCTCGCTCTAATGAAGCTTTCTTT. This encodes CSARSNEAFF. V is TRBV20-1 and J is TRBJ1-1; D call uncertain. CDR3 length equals 10 residues. Trimming shortened V by 5 bases and J by 7 bases, and 8 bases separated the two germline ends. Germline V lookup: CDR1 DFQATT, CDR2 SNEGSKA (reference sequence).

This chain uses TRBV6-6 with TRBJ2-7; a weak D match, TRBD2 (6 bases). The germline V and J ends were trimmed by 5 bases and 4 bases, with 15 bases remaining between them. In germline, CDR1 is MNHNY, CDR2 SVGAGI (reference sequence). The CDR3 is made up of 14 amino acids. The CDR3 bases are TGTGCCAGCAGTCCTCGCGGGGCCAATTACGAGCAGTACTTC. Translated: CASSPRGANYEQYF.

The CDR3 protein is CASLSAGGIGNSPLHF. Written as DNA, the CDR3 is TGTGCCAGTCTCTCCGCAGGGGGGATAGGTAATTCACCCCTCCACTTT. The chain combines TRBV27 with TRBJ1-6, with 7 bases identical to TRBD1. Germline assignment: CDR1 MNHEY and CDR2 SMNVEV (reference sequence). V was clipped by 9 bases and J by 6 bases; unmatched bases: 14. The CDR3 is made up of 16 amino acids.

The rearrangement joins TRBV10-3 to TRBJ1-1; TRBD1 matches 11 bases. The CDR3 sequence is 15 residues long. V lost 4 bases, J lost 3 bases, and 4 bases stayed unmatched. Germline V gives CDR1 ENHRY, CDR2 SYGVKD. The CDR3 DNA reads as TGTGCCATCAGTGCGCCGGGACAGGGGGACACTGAAGCTTTCTTT. Translating it yields CAISAPGQGDTEAFF.

This sequence joins TRBV27 and TRBJ2-2, with a weak D call TRBD1 (5 bases). CDR1 is MNHEY, CDR2 SMNVEV, per germline (reference sequence). The CDR3 has 14 residues. Trimming took 8 bases from V and 0 from J, leaving 10 bases between them. Written as DNA, the CDR3 is TGTGCCAGCCTGGGGCAGACGAACACCGGGGAGCTGTTTTTT. Its translation is CASLGQTNTGELFF.

Only one count was recorded for this clone. The J gene is TRBJ2-7, the V gene TRBV5-1; the match to TRBD1 covers 8 bases. This CDR3 comprises 13 residues. J gave up 5 bases and V 4 bases, and 5 bases lay outside the gene matches. The V gene's germline CDR1 is SGHRS and CDR2 YFSETQ. CDR3 region: CASSQGAIDEQYF. As DNA, the CDR3 is TGCGCCAGCAGCCAGGGGGCGATCGACGAGCAGTACTTC.

The chain combines TRBV13 with TRBJ1-2; 11 nucleotides agree with TRBD1. The germline V gene has CDR1 PRHDT and CDR2 FYEKMQ (reference sequence). J was trimmed by 7 bases and V by 2 bases; bases with no gene match: 33. This CDR3 contains 24 residues. The CDR3, as DNA: TGTGCCAGCAGCTTAAGGCGGGGCCCTCGATCGGACAGGGGGCGCGCGGTGGGTCAGGGTGGCTACACCTTC. It codes for CASSLRRGPRSDRGRAVGQGGYTF.

This clone qualifies as medium-sized. This chain joins TRBV6-1 and TRBJ2-6; the D gene is possibly TRBD2 (6 bases). The CDR3 consists of 15 residues. V dropped 3 bases and J dropped 1 base, with 7 bases sitting between them. Looked up from germline, CDR1 is MNHNS and CDR2 is SASEGT. The CDR3 reads CASSEGGSGANVLTF. CDR3 nucleotides: TGTGCCAGCAGTGAGGGGGGTTCTGGGGCCAACGTCCTGACTTTC.

The chain couples TRBV5-1 to TRBJ2-2, with a tentative D call TRBD2 (6 bases). This CDR3 comprises 14 residues. CDR1 and CDR2 from the germline V gene are SGHRS and YFSETQ. V lost 0 bases and J 4 bases, leaving 7 bases between the germline ends. CDR3 bases: TGCGCCAGCAGCTTGGCCGGGGGCACCGGGGAGCTGTTTTTT. It encodes CASSLAGGTGELFF.

This chain connects TRBV2 to TRBJ2-1; D is ambiguous. V dropped 8 bases and J dropped 8 bases, with 10 bases sitting between them. The germline CDR1 and CDR2 sequences are SNHLY and FYNNEI. The CDR3 is made up of 11 amino acids. CDR3 nucleotides: TGTGCCAGCCGGTACGAGCATGAGCAGTTCTTC. Encoded protein: CASRYEHEQFF.

In its sample, this clone was seen a few times. This chain uses TRBV9 with TRBJ1-1; possibly TRBD1 for D (6 bases). V was shortened by 4 bases and J by 7 bases, with 17 bases between the two germline ends. This CDR3 spans 14 amino acids. The germline V gene has CDR1 SGDLS and CDR2 YYNGEE. CDR3 region: CASSPRLGALEAFF. The CDR3 coding sequence is TGTGCCAGCAGCCCTCGGTTGGGGGCCCTTGAAGCTTTCTTT.

The chain employs TRBV11-2 and TRBJ2-1; tentative D call: TRBD2 (6 bases). With 3 bases removed from V and 8 bases from J, the gap between germline ends came to 11 bases. CDR1 SGHAT and CDR2 FQNNGV come from the germline V gene. There are 13 residues in the CDR3. The CDR3 region is CASSFTSWDEQFF. The CDR3 DNA is TGTGCCAGCAGCTTTACTAGCTGGGATGAGCAGTTCTTC.

This chain uses TRBV7-8 with TRBJ2-1, with 7 bases aligning to TRBD2. Germline V lookup: CDR1 SGHVS, CDR2 FQNEAQ. This CDR3 is built from 16 residues. Trimming at V came to 2 bases and at J to 2 bases, leaving 6 bases not matched to a gene. CDR3 region: CASSLSSSGPYNEQFF. CDR3 nucleotides: TGTGCCAGCAGCTTAAGCTCTAGCGGCCCCTACAATGAGCAGTTCTTC.

The V call is TRBV27, the J call TRBJ2-7, with 7 nucleotides matching TRBD1. Losses at the gene ends were 3 bases for V and 3 bases for J; bases not matched to a gene: 14. Germline values: CDR1 MNHEY, CDR2 SMNVEV (reference sequence). The CDR3 extends over 17 amino acids. CDR3 loop: CASSFQSVGQNFYEQYF. The CDR3 DNA sequence: TGTGCCAGCAGTTTCCAGTCTGTGGGACAGAATTTCTACGAGCAGTACTTC.

As regards this clone: One junction end does not reproduce the germline sequence, and a read error may be involved. The chain links TRBV7-9 to TRBJ2-3; 9 bases agree with TRBD2. The CDR3 extends over 13 amino acids. Germline V gene data show CDR1 as SEHNR and CDR2 as FQNEAQ (reference sequence). The CDR3 region has the DNA TGTGCCTGCAGGCCTAGCGGGGCAGATACGCAGTATTTT. Its protein product is CACRPSGADTQYF. The whole variable domain, remainder taken from reference TRBV7-9 and TRBJ2-3, is DTGVSQNPRHKITKRGQNVTFRCDPISEHNRLYWYRQTLGQGPEFLTYFQNEAQLEKSRLLSDRFSAERPKGSFSTLEIQRTEQGDSAMYLCACRPSGADTQYFGPGTRLTVL.

The chain uses TRBV6-1 and TRBJ1-2; the D gene is possibly TRBD1 (5 bases). Trimming shortened V by 5 bases and J by 0 bases, and 10 bases separated the two germline ends. The CDR3 runs 14 residues. Germline V gives CDR1 MNHNS, CDR2 SASEGT. CDR3 bases: TGTGCCAGCAGTACGGGGGGTTCTAACTATGGCTACACCTTC. Its protein product is CASSTGGSNYGYTF.

V gene TRBV7-2 combines with J gene TRBJ2-7, with TRBD2 matching 7 bases. This CDR3 is built from 15 residues. The germline V gene encodes CDR1 SGHTA and CDR2 FQGNSA. The ends lost 7 bases at V and 4 bases at J; junction bases unmatched: 13. CDR3 protein: CASTLTLGGGYEQYF. CDR3 bases: TGTGCCAGCACCCTGACCTTGGGCGGGGGTTACGAGCAGTACTTC.

The rearrangement joins TRBV5-1 to TRBJ2-2; D is ambiguous. V was cut by 0 bases and J by 0 bases, with 12 bases left in between. Germline-derived CDR1 and CDR2 are SGHRS and YFSETQ. This CDR3 has 17 residues. Here the CDR3 DNA reads TGCGCCAGCAGCTTGGGGGCCACGCTACCGAACACCGGGGAGCTGTTTTTT. Protein: CASSLGATLPNTGELFF.

This clone appeared a few times. The chain links TRBV28 to TRBJ2-7; possibly TRBD2 for D (5 bases). The ends were cut back, 8 bases at V and 4 bases at J, with 9 bases in the middle. Germline CDR1 reads MDHEN; CDR2 reads SYDVKM. The CDR3 runs to 11 residues. CDR3 sequence (DNA): TGTGCCAGCTCCTCGGGGTACGAGCAGTACTTC. Protein sequence: CASSSGYEQYF.

The chain joins TRBV27 to TRBJ2-7; a possible D gene is TRBD1 (6 bases). Germline V gives CDR1 MNHEY, CDR2 SMNVEV (reference sequence). The CDR3 is made up of 13 amino acids. Trimming cost V 5 bases and J 0 bases, with 8 bases left between them. The CDR3: CASSPDSSYEQYF. The CDR3 nucleotides read TGTGCCAGCAGTCCGGACAGCTCCTACGAGCAGTACTTC.

The V and J genes are TRBV30 and TRBJ1-2; no clear D. Germline-derived CDR1 and CDR2 are GTSNPN and SVGIG (reference sequence). The CDR3 contains 13 residues. V lost 0 bases and J lost 8, with 13 bases in between. The DNA of the CDR3 is TGTGCCTGGAGTGTAACCCGGTTCTCGGGCTACACCTTC. Its translation is CAWSVTRFSGYTF.